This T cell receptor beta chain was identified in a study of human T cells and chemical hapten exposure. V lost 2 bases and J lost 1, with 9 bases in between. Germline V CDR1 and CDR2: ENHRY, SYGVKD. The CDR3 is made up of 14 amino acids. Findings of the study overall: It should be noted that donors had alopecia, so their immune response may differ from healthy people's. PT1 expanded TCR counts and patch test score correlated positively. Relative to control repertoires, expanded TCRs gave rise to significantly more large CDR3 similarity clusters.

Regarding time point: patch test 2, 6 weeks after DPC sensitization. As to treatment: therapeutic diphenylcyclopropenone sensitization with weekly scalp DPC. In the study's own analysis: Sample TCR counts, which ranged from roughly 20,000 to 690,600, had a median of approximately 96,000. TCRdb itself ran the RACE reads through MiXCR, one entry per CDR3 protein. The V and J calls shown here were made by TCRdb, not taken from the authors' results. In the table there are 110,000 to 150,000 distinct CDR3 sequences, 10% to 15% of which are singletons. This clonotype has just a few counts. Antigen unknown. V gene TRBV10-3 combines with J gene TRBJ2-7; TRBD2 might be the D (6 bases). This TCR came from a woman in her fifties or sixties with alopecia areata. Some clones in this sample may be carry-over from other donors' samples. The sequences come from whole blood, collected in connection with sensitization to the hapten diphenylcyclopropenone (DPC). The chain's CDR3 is CAISEIGTSYEQYF. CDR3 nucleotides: TGTGCCATCAGTGAGATAGGGACTTCCTACGAGCAGTACTTC.